The 31 T cell receptor beta chains reported below all come from one sample, sequenced in a study of identical twins. TCRdb reanalysed the 5' RACE reads using MiXCR and keeps one entry per CDR3 protein. The table includes hundreds of thousands of distinct CDR3 sequences, 8% to 9.5% detected once. This sample also belongs to another study, concerning yellow fever vaccine responses in identical twins.

Sequenced material: CD8+ T cells sorted from blood. Receptors originate from a woman aged 18-29 years in good health.

The chain employs TRBV5-1 and TRBJ2-1; D remains ambiguous. The germline V and J ends were trimmed by 1 base and 8 bases, with 10 bases remaining between them. Per the germline V gene, CDR1 is SGHRS and CDR2 is YFSETQ. The CDR3 runs to 13 residues. Here the CDR3 DNA reads TGCGCCAGCAGCTTGAGGGCCGAATATGAGCAGTTCTTC. Translation gives CASSLRAEYEQFF.

In its sample, this clonotype was seen many times. The genes are TRBV5-5 and TRBJ1-1; no clear D gene. V was cut by 0 bases and J by 6 bases, with 6 bases left in between. Germline CDR1 SGHKS, CDR2 YYEKEE (reference sequence). This CDR3 has 12 amino acids. The CDR3 sequence is CASSLALSEAFF. CDR3 coding DNA: TGTGCCAGCAGCTTGGCTCTGTCTGAAGCTTTCTTT.

Many counts were recorded for this clonotype. This sequence joins TRBV20-1 and TRBJ2-1; D call uncertain. CDR3 length: 15 amino acids. Trimming stripped 0 bases from V and 0 bases from J, with 9 bases between. Germline loops: CDR1 DFQATT, CDR2 SNEGSKA (reference sequence). The CDR3 spells CSARDLWASYNEQFF. For the CDR3, the DNA is TGCAGTGCTAGAGATTTGTGGGCCTCCTACAATGAGCAGTTCTTC.

The V gene is TRBV20-1, the J gene TRBJ1-5, with TRBD1 matching 7 bases. Germline V gene sequence: CDR1 DFQATT, CDR2 SNEGSKA (reference sequence). This CDR3 has 13 residues. The trim removed 6 bases at V and 2 bases at J, leaving 4 bases unmatched. The CDR3 sequence is CSALGQGNQPQHF. CDR3 nucleotides: TGCAGTGCCCTCGGACAGGGCAATCAGCCCCAGCATTTT.

This chain uses TRBV7-6 with TRBJ1-4, with 7 bases fitting TRBD1. Germline V gene lookup returns CDR1 SGHVS and CDR2 FNYEAQ. The CDR3 runs to 14 residues. J gave up 3 bases and V 3 bases, and 1 base lay outside the gene matches. The CDR3 sequence: CASSLGTANEKLFF. The CDR3 coding sequence is TGTGCCAGCAGCTTGGGGACAGCTAATGAAAAACTGTTTTTT.

This clonotype was counted at least ten times. J is TRBJ2-3 and V is TRBV29-1; 11 bases map to TRBD2. V lost 4 bases to trimming and J lost 1 base; unmatched junction nucleotides: 7. CDR1 SQVTM and CDR2 ANQGSEA come from the germline V gene. The CDR3 runs 16 residues. The CDR3 DNA is TGCAGCGTTGGAGAGACGGGACTAGCGGGCACAGATACGCAGTATTTT. It specifies CSVGETGLAGTDTQYF.

This clonotype appeared many times. The V call is TRBV7-9, the J call TRBJ2-5; TRBD2 might be the D (5 bases). Germline loops: CDR1 SEHNR, CDR2 FQNEAQ (reference sequence). V was pared by 5 bases and J by 5 bases, with 12 bases between. This CDR3 region has 13 residues. DNA of the CDR3: TGTGCCAGCAGCGAAGTTGGAGGCGAGACCCAGTACTTC. Translating gives CASSEVGGETQYF.

This clonotype was seen many times. The chain couples TRBV19 to TRBJ1-1; the D gene is possibly TRBD1 (5 bases). Germline values: CDR1 LNHDA, CDR2 SQIVND (reference sequence). V lost 3 bases and J 5 bases, leaving 10 bases between the germline ends. This CDR3 contains 13 residues. CDR3 protein: CASSIRAGTEAFF. The CDR3 DNA sequence: TGTGCCAGTAGTATCCGGGCAGGGACTGAAGCTTTCTTT.

This clonotype showed up just a few times. The gene calls are TRBV4-1 and TRBJ1-5; weak D call: TRBD1 (5 bases). CDR3 length: 15 amino acids. Per germline, CDR1 MGHRA and CDR2 YSYEKL. V lost 0 bases, J lost 8 bases, and 14 bases lay in between. The CDR3 here is CASSQEVGVIEPQHF. CDR3 sequence (DNA): TGCGCCAGCAGCCAAGAGGTGGGGGTAATCGAGCCCCAGCATTTT.

The J gene is TRBJ2-1, the V gene TRBV6-2 or TRBV6-3; 7 nucleotides align to TRBD2. Per germline, CDR1 MNHEY and CDR2 SVGEGT. This CDR3 region has 16 residues. Losses at the gene ends were 5 bases for V and 7 bases for J; bases not matched to a gene: 14. CDR3 DNA: TGTGCCAGCAGTCCACCCCTTGGACTAGAGTTGAATGAGCAGTTCTTC. It yields the protein CASSPPLGLELNEQFF.

The chain employs TRBV9 and TRBJ1-1, with D hard to call. The germline gives CDR1 SGDLS, CDR2 YYNGEE. The CDR3 is 10 amino acids. V lost 6 bases to trimming and J lost 7 bases, with 7 bases between them. This CDR3 reads CASNPFEAFF. The CDR3 nucleotides read TGTGCCAGCAATCCCTTTGAAGCTTTCTTT.

In its sample, this clonotype was seen a few times. The CDR3 sequence: CASSYGQGTLNSPLHF. The CDR3, as DNA: TGTGCCAGCAGCTATGGACAGGGTACCCTCAATTCACCCCTCCACTTT. The V call is TRBV5-6, the J call TRBJ1-6; 8 nucleotides line up with TRBD1. The V gene's germline CDR1 is SGHDT and CDR2 YYEEEE. The CDR3 extends over 16 amino acids. The ends lost 3 bases at V and 7 bases at J; junction bases unmatched: 9.

This clonotype has only a few counts. The chain employs TRBV12-3 or TRBV12-4 and TRBJ1-5; 8 positions agree with TRBD1. This CDR3 has 14 residues. V shed 6 bases and J 5 bases; nucleotides not matched to a gene: 6. The DNA of the CDR3 is TGTGCCAGCAGCCCGACAGGGGCCGATCAGCCCCAGCATTTT. Translated, it gives CASSPTGADQPQHF.

There are a few counts of this clonotype. In nucleotides, the CDR3 is TGCGCCAGCAGCCAAACAACCGGGACAGGAAACACCGGGGAGCTGTTTTTT. This sequence encodes CASSQTTGTGNTGELFF. The V and J genes are TRBV4-1 and TRBJ2-2, with TRBD1 identical over 8 bases. This CDR3 is built from 17 residues. The V gene's germline CDR1 is MGHRA and CDR2 YSYEKL. The J segment lost 2 bases and the V segment lost 2 bases, leaving 7 bases of the junction unmatched.

The chain uses TRBV6-5 and TRBJ2-7; unclear D gene. The CDR3 has 12 residues. Trimming cost V 5 bases and J 2 bases, with 7 bases left between them. The germline gives CDR1 MNHEY, CDR2 SVGAGI. The CDR3 is CASSPSPYEQYF. The CDR3 DNA reads TGTGCCAGCAGTCCCTCTCCCTACGAGCAGTACTTC.

This clonotype was counted between two and nine times. This sequence joins TRBV27 and TRBJ1-2; TRBD1 matches 9 bases. The CDR3 contains 13 residues. V lost 5 bases to trimming and J lost 6 bases; unmatched junction nucleotides: 4. CDR1 is MNHEY and CDR2 is SMNVEV in the germline V gene (reference sequence). The CDR3 DNA follows: TGTGCCAGCAGTCCACAGGGGGCGGATGGCTACACCTTC. It is translated as CASSPQGADGYTF.

This clonotype was seen more than once but under ten times. The V call is TRBV5-1, the J call TRBJ2-5; TRBD2 matches 10 bases. J was trimmed by 4 bases and V by 0 bases; bases with no gene match: 12. Germline V gene data show CDR1 as SGHRS and CDR2 as YFSETQ. The CDR3 loop spans 18 amino acids. Here the CDR3 DNA reads TGCGCCAGCAGCTTGGATTTTAGTAAGGGACTAGCGTTAGAGACCCAGTACTTC. The encoded protein is CASSLDFSKGLALETQYF.

The chain joins TRBV3-1 to TRBJ2-1, with 8 nucleotides matching TRBD2. CDR1 and CDR2 from the germline V gene are LGHDT and YNNKEL (reference sequence). CDR3 length equals 17 residues. Trimming removed 11 bases from V and 5 bases from J; junction bases left unmatched: 20. Here the CDR3 reads CASTKAGARNPNNEQFF. The CDR3 bases are TGTGCCTCCACCAAAGCGGGGGCAAGGAACCCCAACAATGAGCAGTTCTTC.

This clonotype was seen many times. The V gene is TRBV5-1, the J gene TRBJ2-1; D unclear. This CDR3 is built from 15 residues. Trimming took off 3 bases at V and 0 bases at J, with 10 bases between the two ends. Germline lookup yields CDR1 SGHRS and CDR2 YFSETQ. CDR3 coding DNA: TGCGCCAGCAGCTACCTGTTGAGCTCCTACAATGAGCAGTTCTTC. Translated: CASSYLLSSYNEQFF.

This clonotype was picked up many times. V is TRBV29-1 and J is TRBJ2-1, with 9 bases that match TRBD2. CDR3 length equals 17 residues. CDR1 and CDR2 from the germline V gene are SQVTM and ANQGSEA. Germline trimming cut 2 bases from V and 0 bases from J; bases unmatched to any gene: 8. The CDR3 here is CSVEPLAGVDSYNEQFF. CDR3 DNA sequence: TGCAGCGTTGAACCTTTAGCGGGAGTAGACTCCTACAATGAGCAGTTCTTC.

This clonotype was detected many times. The chain combines TRBV6-1 with TRBJ2-7; unclear D gene. The CDR3 length is 16 residues. V was pared by 8 bases and J by 1 base, with 21 bases between. Germline values: CDR1 MNHNS, CDR2 SASEGT. The CDR3: CASSRIDLTPSYEQYF. The CDR3 bases are TGTGCCAGCTCGCGAATCGATTTGACTCCATCCTACGAGCAGTACTTC.

This clonotype was recorded many times. V and J are TRBV12-3 or TRBV12-4 and TRBJ2-1; D not resolved. This CDR3 contains 16 residues. Trimming removed 3 bases at V and 0 bases at J, with 12 bases between. The CDR3 nucleotides read TGTGCCAGCAGTTTCGACTTTGACAACTCCTACAATGAGCAGTTCTTC. It yields the protein CASSFDFDNSYNEQFF.

V and J are TRBV7-9 and TRBJ2-7, with D possibly being TRBD1 or TRBD2 (6 bases each). Germline lookup yields CDR1 SEHNR and CDR2 FQNEAQ (reference sequence). This CDR3 has 14 amino acids. Trimming shortened V by 5 bases and J by 0 bases, and 11 bases separated the two germline ends. CDR3 sequence (DNA): TGTGCCAGCAGCCCCCCGGGGGCCTCCTACGAGCAGTACTTC. This translates into CASSPPGASYEQYF.

This clonotype was picked up many times. The V gene is TRBV2, the J gene TRBJ1-1; 9 bases are shared with TRBD1. The germline V gene encodes CDR1 SNHLY and CDR2 FYNNEI. CDR3 length: 16 amino acids. The V gene end was trimmed by 9 bases and the J gene end by 1 base; junction bases not matched to a gene: 12. The CDR3 sequence: CASGDRAHPENTEAFF. CDR3 sequence (DNA): TGTGCCAGTGGGGACAGGGCCCACCCTGAGAACACTGAAGCTTTCTTT.

This rearrangement joins TRBV27 to TRBJ2-2, with D unclear. The germline V gene has CDR1 MNHEY and CDR2 SMNVEV (reference sequence). V dropped 5 bases and J dropped 3 bases, with 19 bases sitting between them. CDR3 length equals 17 residues. CDR3 amino acids: CASSRYRIDSDTGELFF. CDR3 bases: TGTGCCAGCAGTCGATATCGGATCGACTCGGACACCGGGGAGCTGTTTTTT.

The J gene is TRBJ1-1, the V gene TRBV7-9; D is undetermined. Trimming left V 10 bases short and J 8 bases short, with 8 bases between. Germline CDR1 is SEHNR and CDR2 is FQNEAQ (reference sequence). CDR3 length: 9 residues. The CDR3: CANDREAFF. The CDR3 DNA reads as TGTGCCAATGATAGGGAAGCTTTCTTT.

Many counts were recorded for this clonotype. A read error may be the cause here, since a much bigger clone is one base away. The chain joins TRBV6-2 or TRBV6-3 to TRBJ2-5; D is uncertain. Germline values: CDR1 MNHEY, CDR2 SVGEGT. Trimming removed 2 bases from V and 4 bases from J, with 2 bases in between. The CDR3 consists of 11 residues. CDR3 region: CASSYAETQYF. As DNA, the CDR3 is TGTGCCAGCAGTTACGCAGAGACCCAGTACTTC.

The rearrangement uses TRBV4-3 and TRBJ1-4; 8 nucleotides match TRBD1. This CDR3 spans 17 amino acids. The V and J ends lost 0 bases and 8 bases, in that order; junction bases with no gene match: 11. Germline V gene lookup returns CDR1 LGHNA and CDR2 YSLEER. In DNA, the CDR3 is TGCGCCAGCAGCCAAGACCCCCCGAGACAGGGGCCCGAAAAACTGTTTTTT. Residues: CASSQDPPRQGPEKLFF.

This clonotype showed up just a few times. The V call is TRBV2, the J call TRBJ2-1; D unclear. CDR1 and CDR2 from the germline V gene are SNHLY and FYNNEI. CDR3 length: 18 residues. V lost 1 base, J lost 5 bases, and 21 bases lay in between. The CDR3 is CASSEEGLGQRIDNEQFF. The CDR3 DNA is TGTGCCAGCAGTGAAGAAGGTCTGGGCCAGAGAATCGACAATGAGCAGTTCTTC.

There are many counts of this clonotype. The CDR3 DNA follows: TGTGCCAGCAGCTTACTCCGACAGGGCTTGGACGAAAAACTGTTTTTT. This gives the protein CASSLLRQGLDEKLFF. The chain has TRBV7-6 and TRBJ1-4; TRBD1 aligns across 7 bases. Germline loops: CDR1 SGHVS, CDR2 FNYEAQ. This CDR3 has 16 amino acids. V lost 2 bases, J lost 8 bases, and 11 bases stayed unmatched.

This clonotype was recorded at least ten times. This rearrangement joins TRBV29-1 to TRBJ2-7; 10 bases are a match to TRBD1. The V segment lost 6 bases and the J segment 4 bases; nucleotides outside the gene matches: 12. The CDR3 sequence is 15 residues long. Germline V gene data show CDR1 as SQVTM and CDR2 as ANQGSEA. CDR3 sequence: CSVSNPGQGSYEQYF. Written as DNA, the CDR3 is TGCAGCGTATCTAATCCGGGACAGGGGTCATACGAGCAGTACTTC.